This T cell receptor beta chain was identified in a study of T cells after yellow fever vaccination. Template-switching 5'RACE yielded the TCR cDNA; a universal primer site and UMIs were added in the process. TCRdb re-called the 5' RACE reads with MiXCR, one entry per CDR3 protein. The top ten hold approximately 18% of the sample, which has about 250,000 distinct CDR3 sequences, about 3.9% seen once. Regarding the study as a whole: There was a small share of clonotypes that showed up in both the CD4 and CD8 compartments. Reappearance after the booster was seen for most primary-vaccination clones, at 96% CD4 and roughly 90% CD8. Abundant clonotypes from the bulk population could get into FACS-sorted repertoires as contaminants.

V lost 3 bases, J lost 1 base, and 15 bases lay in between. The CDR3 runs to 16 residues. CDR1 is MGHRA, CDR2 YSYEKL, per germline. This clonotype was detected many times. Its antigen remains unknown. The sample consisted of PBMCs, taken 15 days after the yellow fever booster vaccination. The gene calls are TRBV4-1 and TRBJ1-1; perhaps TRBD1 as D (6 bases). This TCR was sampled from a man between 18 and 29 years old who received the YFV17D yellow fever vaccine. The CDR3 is CASSHSWTVRNTEAFF. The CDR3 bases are TGCGCCAGCAGCCATTCTTGGACAGTGCGGAACACTGAAGCTTTCTTT.